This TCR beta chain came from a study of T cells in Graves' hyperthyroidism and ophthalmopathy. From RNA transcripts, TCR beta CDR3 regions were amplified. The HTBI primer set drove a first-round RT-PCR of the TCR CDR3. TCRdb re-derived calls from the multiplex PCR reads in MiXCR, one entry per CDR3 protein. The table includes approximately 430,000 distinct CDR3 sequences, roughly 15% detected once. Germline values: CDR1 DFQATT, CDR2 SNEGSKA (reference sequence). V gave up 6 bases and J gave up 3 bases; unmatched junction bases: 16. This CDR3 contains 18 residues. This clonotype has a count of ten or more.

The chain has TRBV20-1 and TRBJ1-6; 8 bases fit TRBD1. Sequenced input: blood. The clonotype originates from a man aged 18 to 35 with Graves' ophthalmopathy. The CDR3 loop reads CSARGWTGNGDYNSPLHF. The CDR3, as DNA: TGCAGTGCCCGGGGATGGACAGGGAATGGGGACTATAATTCACCCCTCCACTTT.